A selection of T cell receptor beta chains follows, all from one sample in a study of CD8 T cells in ankylosing spondylitis. TCRdb re-analysed the 5' RACE reads in MiXCR, keeping a single row per CDR3 protein. The sample contains 300,000 to 400,000 distinct CDR3 sequences, 20% to 25% of which appear only once. The sample was blood, either unsorted or a sorted T cell fraction (not recorded which). The receptors were sampled from a male donor with ankylosing spondylitis or in good health (not recorded which). CDR3s include the opening cysteine and the closing phenylalanine or tryptophan. D genes are given only for firm matches. Size tells how often a clone was seen (once, few, many) or the class of an expanded clone, and some rows leave it out.

j_call v_call d_call clone_size cdr3_aa cdr3_nt
TRBJ2-6 TRBV5-1 NA NA CISSFGSSGANVLTF TGCATCAGCAGCTTTGGGAGCTCTGGGGCCAACGTCCTGACTTTC
TRBJ2-2 TRBV29-1 NA few CSVVGVDTGELFF TGCAGCGTTGTAGGGGTCGACACCGGGGAGCTGTTTTTT
TRBJ2-5 TRBV30 TRBD2 few CAWSKGSSGVQETQYF TGTGCCTGGAGTAAAGGGTCTAGCGGGGTCCAAGAGACCCAGTACTTC
TRBJ2-3 TRBV7-2 TRBD2 NA CASSSDPLAEDTDTQYF TGTGCCAGCAGCTCCGACCCCCTAGCGGAGGACACAGATACGCAGTATTTT
TRBJ2-2 TRBV6-1 NA NA CASTKGQNTGELFF TGTGCCAGCACCAAAGGACAGAACACCGGGGAGCTGTTTTTT
TRBJ2-7 TRBV29-1 NA few CSAGQKPYEQYF TGCAGCGCCGGACAGAAACCCTACGAGCAGTACTTC
TRBJ2-3 TRBV12-3/TRBV12-4 NA few CASSFSPPDTQYF TGTGCCAGCAGTTTTTCCCCTCCAGATACGCAGTATTTT
TRBJ2-2 TRBV11-2 NA NA CASSSKTPNTGELFF TGTGCCAGCAGCTCAAAGACACCGAACACCGGGGAGCTGTTTTTT
TRBJ2-3 TRBV10-3 NA few CAIRAQTFGTDTQYF TGTGCCATCAGGGCCCAGACTTTTGGCACAGATACGCAGTATTTT
TRBJ2-2 TRBV9 NA NA CASLVWNTGELFF TGTGCCAGCCTTGTGTGGAACACCGGGGAGCTGTTTTTT
TRBJ2-2 TRBV6-1 TRBD2 few CASSLLAGTTGELFF TGTGCCAGCAGTCTCCTAGCGGGGACCACCGGGGAGCTGTTTTTT
TRBJ1-2 TRBV14 NA few CASSQDPGDYGYTF TGTGCCAGCAGCCAAGATCCGGGGGACTATGGCTACACCTTC
TRBJ2-5 TRBV18 TRBD2 NA CASSASGSYQETQYF TGTGCCAGCTCGGCTAGCGGGTCGTACCAAGAGACCCAGTACTTC
TRBJ2-5 TRBV14 NA few CASSQESWETQYF TGTGCCAGCAGCCAAGAGAGTTGGGAGACCCAGTACTTC
TRBJ2-7 TRBV19 NA few CASSPPGLEQYF TGTGCCAGTAGTCCTCCGGGGTTGGAGCAGTACTTC
TRBJ2-3 TRBV28 NA NA CASSPLGMNTQYF TGTGCCAGCAGCCCTCTCGGTATGAATACGCAGTATTTT
TRBJ2-7 TRBV2 NA few CASSEGFSYEQYF TGTGCCAGCAGTGAGGGGTTCTCCTACGAGCAGTACTTC
TRBJ2-5 TRBV20-1 NA NA CSARMDSQETQYF TGCAGTGCTCGAATGGACAGTCAAGAGACCCAGTACTTC
TRBJ2-7 TRBV4-1 NA few CASSLTVGAEQYF TGCGCCAGCAGCCTAACGGTCGGTGCCGAGCAGTACTTC
TRBJ2-3 TRBV9 TRBD2 NA CASSVGGGYTDTQYF TGTGCCAGCAGCGTCGGGGGGGGCTACACAGATACGCAGTATTTT
TRBJ2-6 TRBV12-3/TRBV12-4 NA few CASSLRASGANVLTF TGTGCCAGCAGTTTAAGGGCATCTGGGGCCAACGTCCTGACTTTC
TRBJ1-1 TRBV29-1 NA NA CSVFLALYTEAFF TGCAGCGTTTTCCTGGCCCTATACACTGAAGCTTTCTTT
TRBJ2-7 TRBV7-9 NA NA CASSGTTPYEQYF TGTGCCAGCAGCGGGACAACTCCCTACGAGCAGTACTTC
TRBJ2-3 TRBV20-1 TRBD1 NA CSARTGISTDTQYF TGCAGTGCCCGGACAGGGATAAGCACAGATACGCAGTATTTT
TRBJ1-2 TRBV2 NA few CASSEAPGVGGYTF TGTGCCAGCAGTGAAGCTCCAGGGGTCGGGGGCTACACCTTC
TRBJ2-7 TRBV12-3/TRBV12-4 NA few CASSLVEGTYEQYF TGTGCCAGCAGTTTAGTTGAGGGTACCTACGAGCAGTACTTC
TRBJ2-3 TRBV28 NA NA CASSLWGAADTQYF TGTGCCAGCAGTTTATGGGGTGCCGCGGATACGCAGTATTTT
TRBJ2-7 TRBV5-1 TRBD2 NA CASTESGALQYF TGCGCCAGCACCGAAAGCGGGGCTTTGCAGTACTTC
TRBJ2-1 TRBV4-1 TRBD2 few CASSQQPGGLYNEQFF TGCGCCAGCAGCCAACAACCGGGGGGGCTCTACAATGAGCAGTTCTTC
TRBJ2-7 TRBV7-8 NA few CASSPLSQSPYEQYF TGTGCCAGCAGCCCATTAAGCCAATCCCCTTACGAGCAGTACTTC
TRBJ1-2 TRBV28 TRBD1 NA CASRITGELGYTF TGTGCCAGCAGGATCACAGGGGAACTTGGCTACACCTTC
TRBJ2-3 TRBV11-2 TRBD2 NA CASSLVGGGVADTQYF TGTGCCAGCAGCTTAGTCGGGGGGGGGGTCGCAGATACGCAGTATTTT
TRBJ2-1 TRBV4-1 NA NA CASSLPGTNSYNEQFF TGCGCCAGCAGCCTTCCGGGGACGAACTCCTACAATGAGCAGTTCTTC
TRBJ2-7 TRBV29-1 TRBD1 NA CSVDGTGSDEQYF TGCAGCGTTGATGGGACAGGTAGCGACGAGCAGTACTTC
TRBJ2-3 TRBV11-2 TRBD2 many CASSLRTSGTDTQYF TGTGCCAGCAGCTTAAGGACTAGCGGGACAGATACGCAGTATTTT
TRBJ2-1 TRBV7-9 TRBD2 NA CASSTGLAGVYNEQFF TGTGCCAGCAGCACCGGACTAGCGGGGGTTTACAATGAGCAGTTCTTC
TRBJ2-7 TRBV2 TRBD1 NA CASSATGLYEQYF TGTGCCAGCAGCGCGACAGGGTTGTACGAGCAGTACTTC
TRBJ2-5 TRBV10-3 NA NA CAISEGGPETQYF TGTGCCATCAGTGAGGGCGGGCCGGAGACCCAGTACTTC
TRBJ2-3 TRBV30 TRBD2 NA CAWNPAGGGTQYF TGTGCCTGGAACCCAGCGGGGGGGGGTACGCAGTATTTT
TRBJ2-7 TRBV12-3/TRBV12-4 NA NA CASSYFPGPPYEQYF TGTGCCAGCAGCTACTTTCCGGGACCCCCCTACGAGCAGTACTTC
TRBJ1-2 TRBV2 NA NA CASSDLGTYGYTF TGTGCCAGCAGTGATCTTGGGACCTATGGCTACACCTTC